The 7 T cell receptor beta chains below come from one sample, sequenced in a study of control samples from healthy donors and cancer patients. TCRdb keeps only in-frame clones here, not all; method: immunoSEQ multiplex PCR. The sample lists around 50,000 clones, 80% to 90% occurring once. The material sequenced was PBMCs. These receptors were obtained from a woman between 50 and 59 years old with lung cancer.

This clone showed up just a few times. The chain joins TRBV11-2 to TRBJ2-7; D unresolved. Germline CDR1 and CDR2: SGHAT and FQNNGV. The CDR3 is 13 residues long. V was shortened by 5 bases and J by 7 bases, with 15 bases between the two germline ends. The CDR3, as DNA: TGTGCCAGCAGCCGGAACCAACCCTGGGAGCAGTACTTC. This encodes CASSRNQPWEQYF.

The chain combines TRBV12-3 or TRBV12-4 with TRBJ2-5; D remains unclear. Trimming shortened V by 2 bases and J by 3 bases, and 7 bases separated the two germline ends. This CDR3 has 13 residues. In DNA, the CDR3 is TGTGCCAGCAGTTTAAGGCTAAAAGAGACCCAGTACTTC. Translating it yields CASSLRLKETQYF.

This chain links TRBV10-1 with TRBJ1-1; D call uncertain. V dropped 0 bases and J dropped 5 bases, with 7 bases sitting between them. Per the germline V gene, CDR1 is WNHNN and CDR2 is SYGVQD (reference sequence). The CDR3 has 13 residues. The CDR3 bases are TGCGCCAGCAGTGAGTCGTGGGGAACTGAAGCTTTCTTT. It specifies CASSESWGTEAFF.

This chain connects TRBV5-1 to TRBJ2-1; a possible D gene is TRBD1 (6 bases). The CDR3 is made up of 11 amino acids. Germline CDR1 is SGHRS and CDR2 is YFSETQ. V was clipped by 5 bases and J by 8 bases, with 8 bases between them. CDR3 in amino acids: CASSSGDEQFF. DNA of the CDR3: TGCGCCAGCAGTTCAGGGGATGAGCAGTTCTTC. Looking up the rest from reference TRBV5-1 and TRBJ2-1 gives the full variable domain: KAGVTQTPRYLIKTRGQQVTLSCSPISGHRSVSWYQQTPGQGLQFLFEYFSETQRNKGNFPGRFSGRQFSNSRSEMNVSTLELGDSALYLCASSSGDEQFFGPGTRLTVL.

The chain joins TRBV27 to TRBJ1-2, with 8 nucleotides matching TRBD1. J lost 8 bases, V lost 7 bases, and 15 bases had no gene match. The V gene's germline CDR1 is MNHEY and CDR2 SMNVEV (reference sequence). There are 15 residues in the CDR3. The CDR3 is CASTLTQGDLGGYTF. The CDR3 DNA follows: TGTGCCAGCACACTTACACAGGGGGATCTTGGGGGCTACACCTTC.

In DNA form, the CDR3 reads TGTGCCAGCAGTTCCGCACTAGACACCATATATTTT. Translated, it gives CASSSALDTIYF. This chain connects TRBV28 to TRBJ1-3; D gene unclear. This CDR3 has 12 residues. V lost 4 bases and J lost 8, with 9 bases in between. Germline CDR1 is MDHEN and CDR2 is SYDVKM.

This clone has just a few counts. The rearrangement joins TRBV25-1 to TRBJ1-5, with D perhaps matching TRBD1 (6 bases). V dropped 6 bases and J dropped 4 bases, with 16 bases sitting between them. The CDR3 spans 15 residues. Germline-derived CDR1 and CDR2 are MGHDK and SYGVNS. The CDR3 spells CASSKDSQANQPQHF. The DNA for the CDR3 is TGTGCCAGCAGCAAGGACAGTCAAGCTAATCAGCCCCAGCATTTT.